This T cell receptor (beta chain) derives from a study of blood T cell repertoires in COVID-19. The wider study: The samples span acute and convalescent COVID-19 from the United States, Italy and Spain. T cells, B-cell-depleted T cells, or PBMCs supplied cDNA or gDNA.

The table came from immunoSEQ multiplex PCR; TCRdb's copy has only in-frame clones and leaves some out. The table includes about 250,000 clones, about 80% detected once. After removal of 2 bases from V and 7 bases from J, the junction contained 7 bases not matched to a gene. This CDR3 has 15 amino acids. CDR1 KGHSH and CDR2 LQKENI come from the germline V gene. This clonotype originated in an elderly man with acute or convalescent COVID-19. The chain is built from TRBV18 and TRBJ1-4; 7 positions match TRBD1. The specimen sequenced was peripheral blood. DNA for the CDR3: TGTGCCAGCTCACCAGAGACAGGGTGGGGTGAAAAACTGTTTTTT. Translated: CASSPETGWGEKLFF. The full variable domain, in which reference TRBV18 and TRBJ1-4 provide the parts outside the CDR3, is NAGVMQNPRHLVRRRGQEARLRCSPMKGHSHVYWYRQLPEEGLKFMVYLQKENIIDESGMPKERFSAEFPKEGPSILRIQQVVRGDSAAYFCASSPETGWGEKLFFGSGTQLSVL.